The entry that follows covers one T cell receptor (beta chain) sequence. In the original workflow: It was from reference gene primer amplification that nucleated cell counts were estimated. The table came from immunoSEQ multiplex PCR; TCRdb's copy has only in-frame clones and leaves some out. The DNA was the basis for D and trimming; V, J and clone size are from that table. Of about 150,000 clones detected, more than 60% appear once; the ten largest clones hold around 16%. The germline V gene encodes CDR1 SGHTA and CDR2 FQGNSA. The V and J ends lost 6 bases and 2 bases respectively, with 14 bases between them. This CDR3 has 14 amino acids. These data originate in a study of blood T cell repertoires in COVID-19. Study information: COVID-19 samples from acute and convalescent phases originated in the United States, Italy and Spain. From T cells, B-cell-depleted T cells, or PBMCs came the material, which was cDNA or gDNA.

This sequence joins TRBV7-2 and TRBJ2-7, with D possibly TRBD2 on 5 matching bases. This receptor was identified in a man aged 50 to 60 with acute or convalescent COVID-19. The sample comprised peripheral blood. CDR3 amino acids: CASSPGGYAYEQYF. CDR3 coding DNA: TGTGCCAGCAGTCCCGGCGGGTACGCCTACGAGCAGTACTTC.